The 4 T cell receptor beta chains in this list originate from one sample, sequenced in a study of OX40 agonist ivuxolimab in advanced cancers. Using immunoSEQ multiplex PCR, the repertoire was profiled, and TCRdb retains in-frame clones only, with some absent. Of roughly 30,000 clones listed, approximately 86% were seen once; the top ten hold about 53%. This specimen consisted of CD4+ or CD8+ T cells sorted from blood, obtained in a trial of the OX40 agonist ivuxolimab. All receptors derive from an adult with an advanced solid tumor such as melanoma, head and neck, liver or kidney cancer.

The chain links TRBV4-1 to TRBJ2-3, with 12 bases matching TRBD2. Germline lookup yields CDR1 MGHRA and CDR2 YSYEKL. CDR3 length: 15 amino acids. J was trimmed by 3 bases and V by 3 bases; bases with no gene match: 1. The CDR3 coding sequence is TGCGCCAGCAGCCAGACTAGCGGGAGAACAGATACGCAGTATTTT. It translates to CASSQTSGRTDTQYF.

This clone was picked up one time. The chain has TRBV9 and TRBJ2-4; the D gene is possibly TRBD2 (6 bases). Germline CDR1 and CDR2: SGDLS and YYNGEE. This CDR3 is 18 amino acids long. V gave up 3 bases and J gave up 0 bases, with 19 bases separating them. CDR3 loop: CASSASSGGGLAKNIQYF. Here the CDR3 DNA reads TGTGCCAGCAGCGCATCCTCCGGGGGAGGATTAGCCAAAAACATTCAGTACTTC.

The CDR3 nucleotides are TGCGCCAGCAGCCAAGAGGCTGCCCCGACAATCTACGAGCAGTACTTC. It translates to CASSQEAAPTIYEQYF. This sequence joins TRBV4-3 and TRBJ2-7; no clear D. The CDR3 sequence is 16 residues long. Deletions cut 0 bases from V and 3 bases from J, with 15 bases between. The germline gives CDR1 LGHNA, CDR2 YSLEER.

CDR3 region: CASSESSRGPYEQYF. The CDR3 DNA sequence: TGCGCCAGCAGTGAGTCGAGCAGGGGGCCTTACGAGCAGTACTTC. V and J are TRBV10-2 and TRBJ2-7; TRBD1 agrees at 8 bases. V shed 0 bases and J 4 bases; nucleotides not matched to a gene: 5. CDR1 and CDR2 (germline): WSHSY, SAAADI. The CDR3 covers 15 residues.